This TCR beta chain was sequenced in a study of shared T cell receptors in the human thymus. The data were produced by immunoSEQ multiplex PCR, yet TCRdb's version contains in-frame clones alone and is incomplete. The table lists 650,000 to 950,000 clones, 80% to 90% of them singletons, with roughly 0.01% in the top ten. These data also featured in a second study, about human thymus T cells. As reported in that work: It was healthy Finnish infants having corrective surgery for congenital heart defects who were the donors. From resections taken during corrective heart surgery, the thymus tissue was obtained. Repertoires sampled from thymus and blood appeared biased in V and J gene usage. Thymic TCR repertoires of unrelated people reportedly overlapped highly.

The source material was thymocytes. The origin of this receptor is a girl under three years old with a congenital heart defect.

The CDR3 DNA sequence: TGTGCCAGCAGTTACAGACAGACACCTCCAATTCAAGAGACCCAGTACTTC. Protein product: CASSYRQTPPIQETQYF. The V gene is TRBV28, the J gene TRBJ2-5; D perhaps matches TRBD1 (5 bases). Germline loops: CDR1 MDHEN, CDR2 SYDVKM. The CDR3 has 17 amino acids. The germline V and J ends were trimmed by 4 bases and 2 bases, with 20 bases remaining between them.